This T cell receptor beta chain was found in a study of regulatory T cells in long-lasting Graves disease. Time point defined: persistent/refractory GD, antithyroid drugs over 5 years with positive TRAb. PBMC-extracted RNA yielded the TCR library. This clonotype has a count of ten or more. To make TCR beta libraries, researchers used iRepertoire HTBI primers and Arm-PCR of CDR3 regions. TCRdb passed the multiplex PCR reads through MiXCR, listing each CDR3 protein once. The sample yields approximately 360,000 distinct CDR3 sequences, about 23% seen once. The CDR3 loop spans 14 amino acids. Germline CDR1 reads SGHTA; CDR2 reads FQGNSA. V lost 3 bases, J lost 5 bases, and 10 bases lay in between.

This specimen consisted of peripheral blood mononuclear cells (PBMCs), obtained when the disease was refractory, from a patient treated with antithyroid drugs. J is TRBJ2-2 and V is TRBV7-2; D is unresolved. The sequence came from a woman in her thirties or forties with Graves disease. CDR3 amino acids: CASSFDWTTGELFF. In nucleotides, the CDR3 is TGTGCCAGCAGCTTCGACTGGACGACCGGGGAGCTGTTTTTT.